This paragraph covers one T cell receptor (beta chain) sequence. Antigen specificity is unknown. The source of the sample is a study of T cell repertoires in cytomegalovirus infection. Study details: CMV epitopes, recently identified HLA-C-restricted and well-studied HLA-B-restricted, were used. CMV infection together with matching HLA type was indicated by public TCR beta signatures.

Broader study findings: HLA-C-restricted CMV-specific TCR beta clonotypes prevailed in the ex vivo response. Carriers of CMV plus the relevant HLA were identified by cumulative public TCR beta family frequency.

With 6 bases removed from V and 5 bases from J, the gap between germline ends came to 17 bases. The length of the CDR3 is 14 residues. CDR1 is SNHLY, CDR2 FYNNEI, per germline. Using its own MiXCR run on the reads, TCRdb lists one record per CDR3 protein. The table shows approximately 770,000 distinct CDR3 sequences, with about 29% occurring only once. The sequence came from a human donor in good health (CMV status not recorded). Some clones in this sample may be carry-over from other donors' samples. The chain recombines TRBV2 with TRBJ2-7; D possibly corresponds to TRBD2 (6 bases). The starting material was cultured CD8+ T cells from PBMCs, obtained from culture after CMV antigen stimulation. Written as DNA, the CDR3 is TGTGCCAGCAGAGGTACGCTGGGAGGCGACGAGCAGTACGTC. Its protein is CASRGTLGGDEQYV.